A single T cell receptor beta chain is shown here with its context. This entry belongs to a study of blood T cell repertoires in COVID-19. For the study at large: Spain, Italy and the United States supplied samples that represented acute and convalescent COVID-19. PBMCs, B-cell-depleted T cells, or T cells provided the cDNA or gDNA that made up the material.

Methods used by the authors: It was from reference gene primer amplification that nucleated cell counts were estimated. Clones were read by immunoSEQ multiplex PCR, and TCRdb kept only the in-frame ones, dropping some. V, J and clone size were drawn from that table, and D and trimming were deduced from the DNA. Here the sample spans 190,000 or so clones, 87% being singletons. The sequenced sample consisted of peripheral blood. This receptor was taken from a woman younger than 30 who had recovered from COVID-19.

The CDR3 sequence: CASSEDRGLTEAFF. The CDR3 region has the DNA TGTGCCAGCAGCGAAGACAGGGGGCTCACTGAAGCTTTCTTT. The J gene is TRBJ1-1, the V gene TRBV5-6; 10 bases align to TRBD1. Germline lookup yields CDR1 SGHDT and CDR2 YYEEEE. The V gene end was trimmed by 4 bases and the J gene end by 4 bases; junction bases not matched to a gene: 4. The CDR3 extends over 14 amino acids.